This T cell receptor (beta chain) is from a study of cytomegalovirus exposure and HLA in healthy donors. Study-wide findings and caveats: A later analysis reportedly found fewer N-insertions in an Asian-associated ancestry cluster than the roughly 670-donor mean. Researchers reported that three CMV-associated chains were confirmed in vitro as CMV antigen-specific.

Comments on this clone: The antigen remains unidentified.

V was pared by 5 bases and J by 5 bases, with 20 bases of the junction left unmatched. The CDR3 sequence is 19 residues long. Germline lookup yields CDR1 LGHNA and CDR2 YSLEER. PCR used 60 Vbeta primers and 13 Jbeta primers. TCRdb's table, derived via immunoSEQ multiplex PCR, lists solely in-frame clones and lacks some. Of 200,000 or so clones in the sample, 65% to 85% were seen once. The receptor was derived from a boy aged 2 to 10 in good health and CMV-seronegative. The chain employs TRBV4-3 and TRBJ2-1; 8 nucleotides match TRBD2. Input material: PBMCs. CDR3 sequence: CASSTVHGGGQYQHNEQFF. Here the CDR3 DNA reads TGCGCCAGCAGCACCGTCCACGGGGGGGGCCAATATCAACACAATGAGCAGTTCTTC.